The 30 T cell receptor beta chains reported below all come from one sample, sequenced in a study of long-term antiretroviral therapy in people with HIV. Assay version v3.0 of immunoSEQ was used, and it was run at survey level. Generated by immunoSEQ multiplex PCR, the TCRdb table keeps only in-frame clones and is missing some. This sample has roughly 21,000 clones, with under 90% found just once. The sequenced sample was unsorted PBMCs, obtained 0.1 years before starting antiretroviral therapy. These receptors originate from a man between 35 and 55 years old with HIV.

The V call is TRBV6-6, the J call TRBJ1-1; maybe TRBD1 (6 bases). This CDR3 spans 15 amino acids. Trimming took off 2 bases at V and 0 bases at J, with 10 bases between the two ends. Germline values: CDR1 MNHNY, CDR2 SVGAGI (reference sequence). CDR3 loop: CASSYRGQMNTEAFF. Here the CDR3 DNA reads TGTGCCAGCAGTTACCGCGGACAGATGAACACTGAAGCTTTCTTT.

V gene TRBV6-1 combines with J gene TRBJ1-2; 8 bases agree with TRBD1. CDR1 is MNHNS and CDR2 is SASEGT in the germline V gene. The CDR3 runs 17 residues. The J segment lost 7 bases and the V segment lost 4 bases, leaving 17 bases of the junction unmatched. CDR3 bases: TGTGCCAGCAGTGCCACGGGGACAGACAGGGGCAGAGGTGGCTACACCTTC. The encoded protein is CASSATGTDRGRGGYTF.

In this sample, this clone turned up a few times. Other DNA sequences within the sample encode an identical CDR3. CDR3 residues: CASSDGASGNTIYF. The DNA of the CDR3 is TGTGCCAGCAGTGACGGGGCCTCTGGAAACACCATATATTTT. The genes are TRBV6-1 and TRBJ1-3, with TRBD1 as a possible D gene (5 bases). The CDR3 covers 14 residues. CDR1 MNHNS and CDR2 SASEGT come from the germline V gene. V lost 3 bases and J lost 0, with 6 bases in between.

V and J are TRBV7-2 and TRBJ2-5; TRBD2 is a possible D gene (7 bases). From germline, CDR1 is SGHTA and CDR2 FQGNSA. CDR3 size: 14 residues. V was trimmed by 0 bases and J by 10 bases, leaving 15 bases between them. The CDR3 is CASSLAGGLRDQYF. In nucleotides, the CDR3 is TGTGCCAGCAGCTTAGCGGGGGGGCTGCGGGACCAGTACTTC. The full variable domain, its missing parts supplied by reference TRBV7-2 and TRBJ2-5, is GAGVSQSPSNKVTEKGKDVELRCDPISGHTALYWYRQSLGQGLEFLIYFQGNSAPDKSGLPSDRFSAERTGGSVSTLTIQRTQQEDSAVYLCASSLAGGLRDQYFGPGTRLLVL.

This chain uses TRBV18 with TRBJ2-1, with 7 bases matching TRBD1. This CDR3 spans 13 amino acids. The V gene's germline CDR1 is KGHSH and CDR2 LQKENI. Trimming at V came to 6 bases and at J to 4 bases, leaving 3 bases not matched to a gene. The CDR3 loop is CASSRGQYNEQFF. CDR3 sequence (DNA): TGTGCCAGCTCGAGGGGACAGTACAATGAGCAGTTCTTC.

In this sample, this clone turned up once. V is TRBV30 and J is TRBJ2-6; perhaps TRBD1 as D (5 bases). Germline values: CDR1 GTSNPN, CDR2 SVGIG (reference sequence). V lost 2 bases, J lost 2 bases, and 13 bases lay in between. The CDR3 spans 16 residues. The CDR3 sequence: CAWSPRVAAGANVLTF. The CDR3 coding sequence is TGTGCCTGGAGTCCCAGGGTGGCGGCTGGGGCCAACGTCCTGACTTTC.

This clone was recorded a few times. The chain couples TRBV7-9 to TRBJ1-5; the match to TRBD1 covers 8 bases. Germline V gives CDR1 SEHNR, CDR2 FQNEAQ (reference sequence). This CDR3 is built from 17 residues. Germline trimming cut 4 bases from V and 0 bases from J; bases unmatched to any gene: 8. The CDR3 sequence is CASSCAGTGYSNQPQHF. CDR3 sequence (DNA): TGTGCCAGCAGCTGCGCCGGGACAGGATATAGCAATCAGCCCCAGCATTTT.

V gene TRBV2 combines with J gene TRBJ1-5; the D gene is possibly TRBD1 (5 bases). The germline gives CDR1 SNHLY, CDR2 FYNNEI. The CDR3 has 13 residues. Trimming cost V 10 bases and J 3 bases, with 13 bases left between them. The CDR3 region is CATTGTDNQPQHF. CDR3 coding DNA: TGTGCCACCACCGGGACGGACAATCAGCCCCAGCATTTT. The full variable domain, completed using reference TRBV2 and TRBJ1-5, is EPEVTQTPSHQVTQMGQEVILRCVPISNHLYFYWYRQILGQKVEFLVSFYNNEISEKSEIFDDQFSVERPDGSNFTLKIRSTKLEDSAMYFCATTGTDNQPQHFGDGTRLSIL.

In this sample, this clone turned up a few times. The chain has TRBV19 and TRBJ2-7; TRBD1 matches 7 bases. In germline, CDR1 is LNHDA, CDR2 SQIVND (reference sequence). The V segment lost 5 bases and the J segment 6 bases; nucleotides outside the gene matches: 10. The CDR3 is 14 residues long. The CDR3 DNA sequence: TGTGCCAGTAGTGTAAAACCGGGGACAGCCGAGCAGTACTTC. Translation: CASSVKPGTAEQYF.

This chain links TRBV28 with TRBJ2-1; maybe TRBD1 (5 bases). This CDR3 spans 18 amino acids. The germline V gene encodes CDR1 MDHEN and CDR2 SYDVKM. V was clipped by 7 bases and J by 0 bases, with 22 bases between them. DNA for the CDR3: TGTGCCAGCACCCCGGCGTCGGTAGGGGTAAGCTCCTACAATGAGCAGTTCTTC. Protein sequence: CASTPASVGVSSYNEQFF. Full variable domain (remainder filled in from reference TRBV28 and TRBJ2-1): DVKVTQSSRYLVKRTGEKVFLECVQDMDHENMFWYRQDPGLGLRLIYFSYDVKMKEKGDIPEGYSVSREKKERFSLILESASTNQTSMYLCASTPASVGVSSYNEQFFGPGTRLTVL.

This sequence joins TRBV2 and TRBJ2-7; TRBD2 matches at 8 bases. The germline gives CDR1 SNHLY, CDR2 FYNNEI. V lost 2 bases, J lost 5 bases, and 5 bases stayed unmatched. The CDR3 is 14 amino acids. The CDR3 loop reads CASSEKAGVNEQYF. DNA of the CDR3: TGTGCCAGCAGTGAAAAAGCGGGAGTAAACGAGCAGTACTTC.

The genes are TRBV25-1 and TRBJ2-7; no firm D call. CDR3 length: 13 residues. The germline V and J ends were trimmed by 2 bases and 5 bases, with 10 bases remaining between them. Germline lookup yields CDR1 MGHDK and CDR2 SYGVNS. Written as DNA, the CDR3 is TGTGCCAGCAGTGAACCCGGAATGAACGAGCAGTACTTC. It encodes CASSEPGMNEQYF.

The V gene is TRBV15, the J gene TRBJ2-5, with 7 bases identical to TRBD1. The germline V gene has CDR1 LNHNV and CDR2 YYDKDF (reference sequence). Trimming cost V 2 bases and J 3 bases; bases outside gene matches: 3. This CDR3 contains 14 residues. The CDR3 sequence is CATSRLTGKETQYF. The CDR3 nucleotides read TGTGCCACCAGCAGATTGACAGGGAAAGAGACCCAGTACTTC.

The chain couples TRBV6-6 to TRBJ2-5; a weak D match, TRBD2 (7 bases). Germline-derived CDR1 and CDR2 are MNHNY and SVGAGI (reference sequence). V dropped 9 bases and J dropped 8 bases, with 22 bases sitting between them. The CDR3 covers 14 residues. As DNA, the CDR3 is TGTGCCAGTTATAAGGGGGGGCCCCTTAGCACCCAGTACTTC. Protein: CASYKGGPLSTQYF.

This clone was observed a single time. In DNA form, the CDR3 reads TGTGCCAGCAGCTCGCCGGCGCGTTCCTACGAGCAGTACTTC. The encoded protein is CASSSPARSYEQYF. This rearrangement joins TRBV5-6 to TRBJ2-7, with unresolved D. This CDR3 has 14 amino acids. Germline CDR1 is SGHDT and CDR2 is YYEEEE. V was clipped by 3 bases and J by 1 base, with 11 bases between them.

V gene TRBV19 combines with J gene TRBJ2-2; no clear D gene. V gave up 4 bases and J gave up 7 bases, with 19 bases separating them. Germline CDR1 LNHDA, CDR2 SQIVND (reference sequence). The length of the CDR3 is 16 residues. The CDR3 loop reads CASSTLESERNGELFF. The CDR3 DNA is TGTGCCAGTAGTACTCTGGAGAGTGAACGTAACGGGGAGCTGTTTTTT. Variable domain in full (rest from reference TRBV19 and TRBJ2-2): DGGITQSPKYLFRKEGQNVTLSCEQNLNHDAMYWYRQDPGQGLRLIYYSQIVNDFQKGDIAEGYSVSREKKESFPLTVTSAQKNPTAFYLCASSTLESERNGELFFGEGSRLTVL.

The chain combines TRBV10-1 with TRBJ2-7, with D possibly being TRBD2 (5 bases). The V and J ends lost 0 bases and 5 bases respectively, with 14 bases between them. The CDR3 contains 15 residues. From germline, CDR1 is WNHNN and CDR2 SYGVQD (reference sequence). The CDR3 DNA reads TGCGCCAGCAGTGAGTCGGGAGACCGAGAGGACGAGCAGTACTTC. Amino acids: CASSESGDREDEQYF.

The chain uses TRBV7-6 and TRBJ1-2, with TRBD1 matching 8 bases. Germline V CDR1 and CDR2: SGHVS, FNYEAQ. CDR3 length equals 14 residues. J was trimmed by 7 bases and V by 1 base; bases with no gene match: 5. CDR3 protein: CASSLGTGRFGYTF. The DNA for the CDR3 is TGTGCCAGCAGCTTAGGGACAGGGAGGTTTGGCTACACCTTC.

The gene calls are TRBV6-5 and TRBJ2-7; TRBD2 is a possible D gene (6 bases). There are 15 residues in the CDR3. The V and J ends lost 5 bases and 4 bases respectively, with 18 bases between them. Per the germline V gene, CDR1 is MNHEY and CDR2 is SVGAGI. The CDR3 coding sequence is TGTGCCAGCAGTCGGGCCGGTAGCGGAAAATACGAGCAGTACTTC. Protein: CASSRAGSGKYEQYF.

The V gene is TRBV5-1, the J gene TRBJ2-1, with 10 bases aligning to TRBD2. Germline V CDR1 and CDR2: SGHRS, YFSETQ. The junction had 9 bases not matched to a gene; V was cut back by 5 bases and J by 7 bases. There are 15 residues in the CDR3. The CDR3 region has the DNA TGCGCCAGCAGGAAACTAGCGGGGTCTGGTAATGAGCAGTTCTTC. It translates to CASRKLAGSGNEQFF.

This chain joins TRBV6-6 and TRBJ2-7, with D possibly being TRBD1 (6 bases). Looked up from germline, CDR1 is MNHNY and CDR2 is SVGAGI (reference sequence). This CDR3 is built from 14 residues. V lost 6 bases to trimming and J lost 2 bases, with 14 bases between them. Here the CDR3 reads CASRQPGQTYEQYF. The CDR3 coding sequence is TGTGCCAGCAGGCAGCCAGGACAGACCTACGAGCAGTACTTC.

The chain links TRBV7-9 to TRBJ1-3; 7 bases match TRBD1. The V and J ends lost 4 bases and 1 base, in that order; junction bases with no gene match: 7. This CDR3 spans 16 amino acids. The germline V gene has CDR1 SEHNR and CDR2 FQNEAQ (reference sequence). In nucleotides, the CDR3 is TGTGCCAGCAGCTCAGACAGGGCAGGATCTGGAAACACCATATATTTT. Translated: CASSSDRAGSGNTIYF.

V is TRBV18 and J is TRBJ2-1; D gene uncertain. V was shortened by 2 bases and J by 0 bases, with 8 bases between the two germline ends. Looked up from germline, CDR1 is KGHSH and CDR2 is LQKENI. The CDR3 is 15 residues long. This chain's CDR3 is CASSPSVFSYNEQFF. For the CDR3, the DNA is TGTGCCAGCTCACCATCGGTTTTCTCCTACAATGAGCAGTTCTTC. The entire variable domain, with the rest obtained from reference TRBV18 and TRBJ2-1, is as follows: NAGVMQNPRHLVRRRGQEARLRCSPMKGHSHVYWYRQLPEEGLKFMVYLQKENIIDESGMPKERFSAEFPKEGPSILRIQQVVRGDSAAYFCASSPSVFSYNEQFFGPGTRLTVL.

The V call is TRBV9, the J call TRBJ1-1; D is unclear. V was cut by 3 bases and J by 3 bases, with 12 bases left in between. The CDR3 is made up of 14 amino acids. The germline CDR1 and CDR2 sequences are SGDLS and YYNGEE. CDR3: CASSDSADYTEAFF. CDR3 DNA: TGTGCCAGCAGCGATTCGGCGGATTACACTGAAGCTTTCTTT.

This chain links TRBV28 with TRBJ1-5; possibly TRBD1 for D (5 bases). The CDR3 sequence is 15 residues long. V was cut by 2 bases and J by 5 bases, with 13 bases left in between. Germline CDR1 and CDR2: MDHEN and SYDVKM. The CDR3 protein is CASSLQGRSDQPQHF. The CDR3 nucleotides are TGTGCCAGCAGTTTACAGGGACGCAGCGATCAGCCCCAGCATTTT.

This chain uses TRBV18 with TRBJ1-3, with D possibly TRBD1 on 5 matching bases. CDR1 is KGHSH and CDR2 is LQKENI in the germline V gene. Trimming removed 3 bases from V and 2 bases from J, with 11 bases in between. The CDR3 contains 15 residues. The CDR3 region has the DNA TGTGCCAGCTCACCTGAGGGGACCGCTGGAAACACCATATATTTT. This translates into CASSPEGTAGNTIYF.

This chain's CDR3 is CASRLSGGTAAWELFF. The CDR3 nucleotides are TGTGCCAGCAGACTTAGTGGTGGGACAGCCGCATGGGAGCTGTTTTTT. This chain connects TRBV7-2 to TRBJ2-2; TRBD1 matches 7 bases. The CDR3 runs to 16 residues. Germline loops: CDR1 SGHTA, CDR2 FQGNSA. Trimming at V came to 6 bases and at J to 9 bases, leaving 16 bases not matched to a gene.

In DNA form, the CDR3 reads TGTGCCAGCAGTGAAAGCACGGAGTTTAGCTCTGGGGCCAACGTCCTGACTTTC. Protein: CASSESTEFSSGANVLTF. V usage is TRBV6-1 and J usage is TRBJ2-6; D unresolved. Trimming removed 2 bases from V and 0 bases from J, with 14 bases in between. This CDR3 has 18 residues. CDR1 and CDR2 (germline): MNHNS, SASEGT.

This clone was recorded a few times. V is TRBV7-9 and J is TRBJ1-6, with TRBD1 identical over 9 bases. Per the germline V gene, CDR1 is SEHNR and CDR2 is FQNEAQ (reference sequence). V was clipped by 1 base and J by 8 bases; unmatched bases: 3. The CDR3 is made up of 15 amino acids. This CDR3 reads CASSLGTGVHSPLHF. The DNA for the CDR3 is TGTGCCAGCAGCTTAGGGACAGGGGTCCATTCACCCCTCCACTTT.

CDR3 in amino acids: CASSLASQGWDSPLHF. The CDR3 DNA sequence: TGCGCCAGCAGCTTGGCCTCGCAGGGTTGGGATTCACCCCTCCACTTT. The gene calls are TRBV5-1 and TRBJ1-6; D perhaps matches TRBD1 (5 bases). Per germline, CDR1 SGHRS and CDR2 YFSETQ. V gave up 0 bases and J gave up 8 bases, with 15 bases separating them. The CDR3 spans 16 residues.